Below, one T cell receptor (beta chain) is given with its context. Antigen unknown. The CDR3 spans 15 residues. After removal of 3 bases from V and 5 bases from J, the junction contained 8 bases not matched to a gene. Germline V gene sequence: CDR1 GTSNPN, CDR2 SVGIG (reference sequence). The assay was immunoSEQ multiplex PCR, and TCRdb's table has in-frame clones only and misses some. Seen here are around 39,000 clones, over 80% observed once, and the top ten hold roughly 2.5%. The entry originates in a study of T cells in localized non-small cell lung cancer. The study's findings and limits: Patients showing higher blood T cell density tended to see longer overall survival.

This TCR was recovered from a woman aged 40 to 75 with stage I lung adenocarcinoma. V usage is TRBV30 and J usage is TRBJ2-5; 11 positions agree with TRBD1. This material consisted of peripheral blood, taken before any cancer treatment. The DNA of the CDR3 is TGTGCCTGGAGGGTCGGGACAGGGGGGTGGGAGACCCAGTACTTC. Translating it yields CAWRVGTGGWETQYF.